One and the same sample provided the 18 T cell receptor beta chains below, sequenced in a study of T-cell reconstitution after alpha-beta-depleted transplantation in children. Unique molecular identifiers were used in preparing the TCRbeta library. TCRdb analysed the PCR reads with MiXCR anew, one entry per CDR3 protein. The data contain 440,000 or so distinct CDR3 sequences, 43% of them singletons. The sample was PBMCs, taken before TCRalphabeta/CD19-depleted stem cell transplant. The receptors were sampled from a girl aged 2-10 years with aplastic anemia, due to receive a stem cell transplant.

This clonotype was counted many times. The rearrangement links TRBV7-2 to TRBJ1-1; TRBD1 might be the D (6 bases). There are 13 residues in the CDR3. Trimming stripped 3 bases from V and 6 bases from J, with 11 bases between. From germline, CDR1 is SGHTA and CDR2 FQGNSA. This CDR3 reads CASSFTGSAEAFF. CDR3 nucleotide sequence: TGTGCCAGCAGCTTTACAGGGTCAGCTGAAGCTTTCTTT.

The chain couples TRBV20-1 to TRBJ2-4; 11 bases agree with TRBD1. Germline values: CDR1 DFQATT, CDR2 SNEGSKA (reference sequence). With V trimmed by 5 bases and J by 1 base, 7 bases remained unmatched. The CDR3 runs to 16 residues. The CDR3 loop is CSAGGQGDGAKNIQYF. The CDR3 nucleotides read TGCAGTGCTGGGGGACAGGGGGATGGGGCCAAAAACATTCAGTACTTC.

The chain recombines TRBV12-3 or TRBV12-4 with TRBJ2-7; TRBD2 is a possible D gene (6 bases). The CDR3 loop spans 14 amino acids. V was trimmed by 5 bases and J by 3 bases, leaving 14 bases between them. CDR3 sequence reads: CASSARESHYEQYF. The CDR3 DNA sequence: TGTGCCAGCAGTGCCCGGGAGAGCCACTACGAGCAGTACTTC.

The gene calls are TRBV5-1 and TRBJ2-1, with D possibly matching TRBD1 (6 bases). V was pared by 4 bases and J by 6 bases, with 11 bases between. Germline V CDR1 and CDR2: SGHRS, YFSETQ. The CDR3 totals 13 residues. The CDR3 sequence is CASSPGTTNEQFF. CDR3 DNA: TGCGCCAGCAGCCCCGGGACAACCAATGAGCAGTTCTTC.

This rearrangement joins TRBV29-1 to TRBJ2-2; tentatively, D is TRBD1 (5 bases). With 7 bases removed from V and 0 bases from J, the gap between germline ends came to 12 bases. Germline V gene lookup returns CDR1 SQVTM and CDR2 ANQGSEA. The CDR3 loop spans 14 amino acids. DNA of the CDR3: TGCAGCGCCCTGACAGTTGCGAACACCGGGGAGCTGTTTTTT. Translated: CSALTVANTGELFF.

This clonotype turned up a few times. The V call is TRBV6-5, the J call TRBJ1-4; 7 nucleotides match TRBD1. V gave up 4 bases and J gave up 5 bases; unmatched junction bases: 7. The CDR3 is made up of 15 amino acids. The germline V gene encodes CDR1 MNHEY and CDR2 SVGAGI. The CDR3: CASSWQGGLNEKLFF. The CDR3 bases are TGTGCCAGCAGTTGGCAGGGGGGATTGAATGAAAAACTGTTTTTT.

This clonotype has just a few counts. The rearrangement links TRBV20-1 to TRBJ2-7, with D perhaps TRBD1 or TRBD2 (5 bases each). This CDR3 has 15 amino acids. From germline, CDR1 is DFQATT and CDR2 SNEGSKA (reference sequence). Trimming took 2 bases from V and 0 from J, leaving 14 bases between them. The CDR3 DNA sequence: TGCAGTGCTAGAATAGGTATGGGGGTCTCCTACGAGCAGTACTTC. Its protein is CSARIGMGVSYEQYF.

The V call is TRBV7-7, the J call TRBJ2-6; D uncertain. There are 15 residues in the CDR3. CDR1 is SSHAT, CDR2 FNYEAQ, per germline (reference sequence). V shed 2 bases and J shed 1 base, with 6 bases lying between them. Here the CDR3 DNA reads TGTGCCAGCAGCTTAACTAATTCTGGGGCCAACGTCCTGACTTTC. Its protein is CASSLTNSGANVLTF. Full variable domain (remainder filled in from reference TRBV7-7 and TRBJ2-6): GAGVSQSPRYKVTKRGQDVTLRCDPISSHATLYWYQQALGQGPEFLTYFNYEAQPDKSGLPSDRFSAERPEGSISTLTIQRTEQRDSAMYRCASSLTNSGANVLTFGAGSRLTVL.

This clonotype was detected ten times or more. The chain uses TRBV3-1 and TRBJ2-3, with TRBD2 identical over 8 bases. CDR1 is LGHDT, CDR2 YNNKEL, per germline (reference sequence). The CDR3 has 18 residues. The V segment lost 4 bases and the J segment 0 bases; nucleotides outside the gene matches: 12. The CDR3 DNA follows: TGTGCCAGCAGCCCTTACCGGGCTAGCGGGTCCAGCACAGATACGCAGTATTTT. The encoded protein is CASSPYRASGSSTDTQYF.

In DNA form, the CDR3 reads TGCAGTGCTAGTGTGGCTGGCGGGTTCTACGAGCAGTACTTC. It specifies CSASVAGGFYEQYF. The V and J genes are TRBV20-1 and TRBJ2-7, with a possible D match to TRBD2 (5 bases). V lost 3 bases and J 3 bases, leaving 15 bases between the germline ends. Per the germline V gene, CDR1 is DFQATT and CDR2 is SNEGSKA (reference sequence). The CDR3 loop spans 14 amino acids.

The V gene is TRBV5-1, the J gene TRBJ2-6, with no clear D. The CDR3 spans 17 residues. The V gene lost 4 bases and the J gene lost 1 base, with 15 bases spanning the gap. CDR1 and CDR2 from the germline V gene are SGHRS and YFSETQ. CDR3 nucleotide sequence: TGCGCCAGCAGCCCGACGGTGGAAACTTCTGGGGCCAACGTCCTGACTTTC. It is translated as CASSPTVETSGANVLTF.

The rearrangement links TRBV20-1 to TRBJ2-1, with TRBD2 identical over 8 bases. Trimming cost V 2 bases and J 9 bases; bases outside gene matches: 6. Germline CDR1 DFQATT, CDR2 SNEGSKA (reference sequence). There are 13 residues in the CDR3. This CDR3 is CSARKAGEGEQFF. The CDR3 bases are TGCAGTGCTAGAAAAGCGGGAGAGGGTGAGCAGTTCTTC.

This clonotype was detected ten times or more. This chain uses TRBV5-1 with TRBJ2-1, with a weak D call TRBD1 (6 bases). Trimming took off 2 bases at V and 5 bases at J, with 14 bases between the two ends. The CDR3 is 15 amino acids. Looked up from germline, CDR1 is SGHRS and CDR2 is YFSETQ. CDR3 region: CASSFKGGVHNEQFF. As DNA, the CDR3 is TGCGCCAGCAGCTTCAAAGGGGGTGTTCACAATGAGCAGTTCTTC. The whole variable domain, remainder taken from reference TRBV5-1 and TRBJ2-1, is KAGVTQTPRYLIKTRGQQVTLSCSPISGHRSVSWYQQTPGQGLQFLFEYFSETQRNKGNFPGRFSGRQFSNSRSEMNVSTLELGDSALYLCASSFKGGVHNEQFFGPGTRLTVL.

This clonotype was recorded at least ten times. The V call is TRBV6-6, the J call TRBJ1-1; D is ambiguous. The germline CDR1 and CDR2 sequences are MNHNY and SVGAGI (reference sequence). There are 12 residues in the CDR3. Trimming removed 0 bases from V and 4 bases from J, with 3 bases in between. Here the CDR3 reads CASSYSTTEAFF. DNA of the CDR3: TGTGCCAGCAGTTACTCTACCACTGAAGCTTTCTTT.

The chain combines TRBV15 with TRBJ2-1, with 11 bases lining up with TRBD1. With V trimmed by 1 base and J by 9 bases, 8 bases remained unmatched. There are 16 residues in the CDR3. Per germline, CDR1 LNHNV and CDR2 YYDKDF (reference sequence). The CDR3 DNA reads as TGTGCCACCAGCAGAGGAGGCGGACAGGGGGCGGTTGAGCAGTTCTTC. Residues: CATSRGGGQGAVEQFF.

The chain carries TRBV12-3 or TRBV12-4 and TRBJ1-4; 9 nucleotides align to TRBD1. The CDR3 is made up of 15 amino acids. The ends lost 1 base at V and 7 bases at J; junction bases unmatched: 4. The CDR3 DNA follows: TGTGCCAGCAGTTTAGGACAGGGGGAGAGTGAAAAACTGTTTTTT. This gives the protein CASSLGQGESEKLFF.

This chain joins TRBV20-1 and TRBJ2-3, with D perhaps matching TRBD1 or TRBD2 (5 bases each). The V end lost 1 base, the J end lost 3 bases, and 11 bases lay between the germline ends. The CDR3 extends over 14 amino acids. Germline V CDR1 and CDR2: DFQATT, SNEGSKA (reference sequence). The CDR3: CSARGPGPTDTQYF. In DNA form, the CDR3 reads TGCAGTGCTAGAGGACCGGGACCAACAGATACGCAGTATTTT.

The chain carries TRBV30 and TRBJ2-1; the D gene is possibly TRBD2 (7 bases). The V gene lost 2 bases and the J gene lost 5 bases, with 13 bases spanning the gap. The CDR3 consists of 14 residues. Per germline, CDR1 GTSNPN and CDR2 SVGIG (reference sequence). The CDR3, as DNA: TGTGCCTGGAGTATAGGGGGGGCTAACAATGAGCAGTTCTTC. It specifies CAWSIGGANNEQFF. Full variable domain (missing parts from reference TRBV30 and TRBJ2-1): SQTIHQWPATLVQPVGSPLSLECTVEGTSNPNLYWYRQAAGRGLQLLFYSVGIGQISSEVPQNLSASRPQDRQFILSSKKLLLSDSGFYLCAWSIGGANNEQFFGPGTRLTVL.